Below are 15 T cell receptor beta chains sequenced from a single sample in a study of T cells in Graves' hyperthyroidism and ophthalmopathy. Amplification of TCR beta CDR3 regions used RNA as the template. A first-round RT-PCR of the TCR CDR3 used the HTBI primer set. TCRdb recomputed calls from the multiplex PCR reads with MiXCR, one row per CDR3 protein. The repertoire holds more than 95,000 distinct CDR3 sequences, with 47% as singletons. Sequenced input: blood. The receptors were sampled from a man aged 35 to 55 with Graves' hyperthyroidism.

The chain employs TRBV29-1 and TRBJ2-1; 11 nucleotides match TRBD2. The CDR3 covers 16 residues. From germline, CDR1 is SQVTM and CDR2 ANQGSEA. V lost 7 bases and J lost 6; bases outside the gene matches: 14. CDR3 nucleotide sequence: TGCAGCGCCGATCCCTACCTAACTAGCGGGAGCAATGAGCAGTTCTTC. It codes for CSADPYLTSGSNEQFF.

This clonotype was seen a single time. A much more abundant neighbour one base away suggests this may be a read error. The chain uses TRBV2 and TRBJ2-7, with D hard to call. Trimming removed 5 bases from V and 0 bases from J, with 14 bases in between. Germline V gene sequence: CDR1 SNHLY, CDR2 FYNNEI. CDR3 size: 15 residues. This chain's CDR3 is CASSYSGPNSYEQYF. The CDR3 region has the DNA TGTGCCAGCAGTTACTCCGGGCCCAACTCCTACGAGCAGTACTTC.

This clonotype was observed a few times. The V gene is TRBV28, the J gene TRBJ1-5, with unresolved D. CDR3 length equals 14 residues. Looked up from germline, CDR1 is MDHEN and CDR2 is SYDVKM. V was shortened by 6 bases and J by 0 bases, with 9 bases between the two germline ends. CDR3 in amino acids: CASRPAHSNQPQHF. The CDR3 region has the DNA TGTGCCAGCAGGCCGGCCCATAGCAATCAGCCCCAGCATTTT.

Remarks on this clonotype: It is likely a read error, because the conserved phenylalanine at the end of the CDR3 is missing. This CDR3 reads CASSEDPYQETQYS. CDR3 bases: TGTGCCAGCAGTGAGGACCCGTACCAAGAGACCCAGTACTCC. The V gene is TRBV2, the J gene TRBJ2-5; D gene ambiguous. This CDR3 spans 14 amino acids. The germline V gene has CDR1 SNHLY and CDR2 FYNNEI. Trimming shortened V by 3 bases and J by 0 bases, and 8 bases separated the two germline ends.

CDR3 DNA: TGCAGCGTTAATCGCGGGGGGACCCTATGGAATGAGCAGTTCTTC. It translates to CSVNRGGTLWNEQFF. This sequence joins TRBV29-1 and TRBJ2-1; 8 bases align to TRBD2. The CDR3 sequence is 15 residues long. Per germline, CDR1 SQVTM and CDR2 ANQGSEA. The V segment lost 5 bases and the J segment 7 bases; nucleotides outside the gene matches: 13.

This clonotype was seen ten or more times. The genes are TRBV6-5 and TRBJ1-6, with 7 positions matching TRBD1. Germline trimming cut 6 bases from V and 7 bases from J; bases unmatched to any gene: 9. CDR1 and CDR2 (germline): MNHEY, SVGAGI. This CDR3 is 15 amino acids long. The DNA of the CDR3 is TGTGCCAGCAGCCTGGGGACAGTGAAGAATTCACCCCTCCACTTT. Its protein product is CASSLGTVKNSPLHF.

This clonotype was detected ten times or more. The chain employs TRBV9 and TRBJ2-1, with TRBD2 matching 11 bases. From germline, CDR1 is SGDLS and CDR2 YYNGEE. This CDR3 spans 15 amino acids. The junction had 1 base not matched to a gene; V was cut back by 0 bases and J by 5 bases. Here the CDR3 reads CASSVGSGGDNEQFF. The CDR3 nucleotides are TGTGCCAGCAGCGTAGGTAGCGGGGGGGACAATGAGCAGTTCTTC.

The gene calls are TRBV29-1 and TRBJ2-2; no clear D gene. Trimming removed 1 base at V and 9 bases at J, with 3 bases between. The CDR3 consists of 10 residues. Per the germline V gene, CDR1 is SQVTM and CDR2 is ANQGSEA. CDR3 residues: CSVEVWELFF. DNA for the CDR3: TGCAGCGTTGAAGTTTGGGAGCTGTTTTTT.

This clonotype was seen ten or more times. This chain joins TRBV6-1 and TRBJ1-5; unclear D gene. Germline V gene sequence: CDR1 MNHNS, CDR2 SASEGT. The CDR3 has 14 residues. V was pared by 4 bases and J by 4 bases, with 11 bases between. CDR3 in amino acids: CASSATVGNQPQHF. CDR3 in DNA: TGTGCCAGCAGTGCAACAGTCGGAAATCAGCCCCAGCATTTT.

Turning to this clonotype: A much larger clone lies one base from this, so it may be a read error. V usage is TRBV25-1 and J usage is TRBJ2-7, with D unclear. This CDR3 is 9 amino acids long. Germline V lookup: CDR1 MGHDK, CDR2 SYGVNS. This CDR3 reads CAVRDEQHF. The CDR3 region has the DNA TGTGCCGTCCGCGACGAGCAGCACTTC.

Comment on this clonotype: This CDR3 fails to terminate in the conserved phenylalanine or tryptophan, so it likely reflects a read error. J is TRBJ2-7 and V is TRBV7-9, with 13 bases lining up with TRBD2. This CDR3 comprises 15 residues. Germline CDR1 SEHNR, CDR2 FQNEAQ (reference sequence). J gave up 4 bases and V 5 bases, and 5 bases lay outside the gene matches. CDR3 coding DNA: TGTGCCAGCAGCCTACTAGCGGGAGGGCTATACGAGCAGTACTCC. Translating gives CASSLLAGGLYEQYS.

This clonotype showed up many times. The rearrangement links TRBV20-1 to TRBJ1-2; weak D call: TRBD1 (6 bases). This CDR3 has 12 amino acids. Germline V gene lookup returns CDR1 DFQATT and CDR2 SNEGSKA (reference sequence). Trimming took 3 bases from V and 4 from J, leaving 9 bases between them. This CDR3 reads CSARDRPYGYTF. In DNA form, the CDR3 reads TGCAGTGCTAGGGACAGACCCTATGGCTACACCTTC.

This clonotype was counted at least ten times. The rearrangement uses TRBV5-4 and TRBJ2-3; tentatively, D is TRBD1 (6 bases). The CDR3 spans 15 residues. CDR1 is SGHNT and CDR2 is YYREEE in the germline V gene (reference sequence). V shed 2 bases and J shed 3 bases, with 13 bases lying between them. The CDR3 nucleotides read TGTGCCAGCAGCTTAGGGACAAGGGGGACAGATACGCAGTATTTT. Translating it yields CASSLGTRGTDTQYF.

The table lists this clonotype with a few counts. The V and J genes are TRBV3-1 and TRBJ2-7; TRBD1 is a possible D gene (5 bases). V was shortened by 1 base and J by 5 bases, with 15 bases between the two germline ends. CDR1 LGHDT and CDR2 YNNKEL come from the germline V gene (reference sequence). The CDR3 contains 15 residues. For the CDR3, the DNA is TGTGCCAGCAGCCAAGGTCTCAAGGGGTACGACGAGCAGTACTTC. This encodes CASSQGLKGYDEQYF.

In its sample, this clonotype was seen many times. The chain uses TRBV7-9 and TRBJ2-1; 7 bases align to TRBD2. The V gene's germline CDR1 is SEHNR and CDR2 FQNEAQ (reference sequence). The CDR3 runs 14 residues. Trimming removed 7 bases from V and 4 bases from J; junction bases left unmatched: 7. CDR3 sequence: CASTLGEGYNEQFF. DNA of the CDR3: TGTGCCAGCACCCTCGGGGAGGGGTACAATGAGCAGTTCTTC. The full variable domain, completed using reference TRBV7-9 and TRBJ2-1, is DTGVSQNPRHKITKRGQNVTFRCDPISEHNRLYWYRQTLGQGPEFLTYFQNEAQLEKSRLLSDRFSAERPKGSFSTLEIQRTEQGDSAMYLCASTLGEGYNEQFFGPGTRLTVL.